These T cell receptor beta chains were read from a single sample in a study of shared clonotypes between healthy human individuals. Profiling relied on immunoSEQ multiplex PCR, and the TCRdb table lists in-frame clones only, not all of them. This sample has about 2 million clones, with roughly 94% found just once. The sequenced sample was naive CD4+ T cells sorted from blood. These receptors were taken from a young man in good health. Both conserved end residues are part of each CDR3. A D gene is named only where the DNA matches it firmly. Not every row has a clone size; where given, it reads once, few, many or a size class.

J gene: TRBJ2-7; clone size: .; D gene: .; V gene: TRBV29-1; CDR3 protein: CSVILSYEQYF; CDR3 DNA: TGCAGCGTTATCTTATCCTACGAGCAGTACTTC
J gene: TRBJ1-1; clone size: .; D gene: .; V gene: TRBV7-9; CDR3 protein: CASSLTGGDTEAFF; CDR3 DNA: TGTGCCAGCAGTCTAACCGGAGGGGACACTGAAGCTTTCTTT
J gene: TRBJ1-2; clone size: .; D gene: .; V gene: TRBV7-2; CDR3 protein: CASSLVAGQDYGYTF; CDR3 DNA: TGTGCCAGCAGCTTAGTGGCAGGTCAAGACTATGGCTACACCTTC
J gene: TRBJ2-7; clone size: few; D gene: .; V gene: TRBV13; CDR3 protein: CASSPQSNSYEQYF; CDR3 DNA: TGTGCCAGCAGCCCACAAAGCAACTCCTACGAGCAGTACTTC
J gene: TRBJ2-7; clone size: .; D gene: TRBD1; V gene: TRBV9; CDR3 protein: CASSEDRTGGRGEQYF; CDR3 DNA: TGTGCCAGCAGCGAAGACAGAACAGGGGGCCGAGGCGAGCAGTACTTC
J gene: TRBJ2-7; clone size: .; D gene: TRBD1; V gene: TRBV5-1; CDR3 protein: CASSSRDRGDYEQYF; CDR3 DNA: TGCGCCAGCAGCTCCCGGGACAGGGGGGATTACGAGCAGTACTTC
J gene: TRBJ2-3; clone size: .; D gene: .; V gene: TRBV10-3; CDR3 protein: CASRSNSPDTQYF; CDR3 DNA: TGTGCCAGCCGGAGTAATAGCCCAGATACGCAGTATTTT
J gene: TRBJ2-1; clone size: .; D gene: .; V gene: TRBV7-2; CDR3 protein: CASSLKVLDNEQFF; CDR3 DNA: TGTGCCAGCAGCTTAAAAGTATTGGACAATGAGCAGTTCTTC
J gene: TRBJ2-7; clone size: .; D gene: TRBD2; V gene: TRBV5-1; CDR3 protein: CASSAGAYEQYF; CDR3 DNA: TGCGCCAGCAGCGCGGGGGCCTACGAGCAGTACTTC
J gene: TRBJ2-3; clone size: .; D gene: TRBD2; V gene: TRBV15; CDR3 protein: CATSSGRAPDTQYF; CDR3 DNA: TGTGCCACCAGTAGCGGGAGGGCACCAGATACGCAGTATTTT
J gene: TRBJ1-3; clone size: .; D gene: .; V gene: TRBV29-1; CDR3 protein: CSVEADNTIYF; CDR3 DNA: TGCAGCGTTGAAGCGGATAACACCATATATTTT
J gene: TRBJ2-1; clone size: .; D gene: .; V gene: TRBV4-1; CDR3 protein: CASSQTGLAFWQFF; CDR3 DNA: TGCGCCAGCAGCCAAACGGGATTGGCCTTTTGGCAGTTCTTC
J gene: TRBJ2-7; clone size: .; D gene: TRBD2; V gene: TRBV6-5; CDR3 protein: CASSYSDSGSWYEQYF; CDR3 DNA: TGTGCCAGCAGTTACTCAGATAGCGGGAGCTGGTACGAGCAGTACTTC
J gene: TRBJ2-6; clone size: .; D gene: TRBD1; V gene: TRBV30; CDR3 protein: CAWSGVPGQDSGANVLTF; CDR3 DNA: TGTGCCTGGAGTGGGGTCCCGGGACAGGACTCTGGGGCCAACGTCCTGACTTTC
J gene: TRBJ2-7; clone size: .; D gene: .; V gene: TRBV5-6; CDR3 protein: CASSTGPASYEQYF; CDR3 DNA: TGTGCCAGCAGCACGGGTCCCGCCTCCTACGAGCAGTACTTC
J gene: TRBJ2-3; clone size: .; D gene: TRBD2; V gene: TRBV18; CDR3 protein: CASSPPNSREGEDTQYF; CDR3 DNA: TGTGCCAGCTCACCACCGAATTCGCGGGAGGGTGAAGATACGCAGTATTTT
J gene: TRBJ1-2; clone size: .; D gene: .; V gene: TRBV2; CDR3 protein: CAATGTQDLSNYGYTF; CDR3 DNA: TGTGCCGCCACCGGGACACAAGACTTATCTAACTATGGCTACACCTTC
J gene: TRBJ2-7; clone size: .; D gene: .; V gene: TRBV5-1; CDR3 protein: CASSAHEGFTAEQYF; CDR3 DNA: TGCGCCAGCAGCGCCCACGAGGGGTTTACTGCCGAGCAGTACTTC
J gene: TRBJ2-2; clone size: .; D gene: .; V gene: TRBV7-9; CDR3 protein: CASSLGGNTGELFF; CDR3 DNA: TGTGCCAGCAGCTTGGGGGGTAACACCGGGGAGCTGTTTTTT
J gene: TRBJ1-1; clone size: once; D gene: .; V gene: TRBV11-3; CDR3 protein: CASSSGLGRNTEAFF; CDR3 DNA: TGTGCCAGCAGCTCAGGGCTGGGTCGGAACACTGAAGCTTTCTTT
J gene: TRBJ2-1; clone size: once; D gene: .; V gene: TRBV6-6; CDR3 protein: CASSPRNEQFF; CDR3 DNA: TGTGCCAGCAGTCCGAGAAATGAGCAGTTCTTC
J gene: TRBJ2-1; clone size: .; D gene: .; V gene: TRBV7-9; CDR3 protein: CASSFHGEQFF; CDR3 DNA: TGTGCCAGCAGCTTTCACGGAGAGCAGTTCTTC
J gene: TRBJ2-7; clone size: .; D gene: TRBD2; V gene: TRBV7-2; CDR3 protein: CASSRTSGSGAEQYF; CDR3 DNA: TGTGCCAGCAGCCGGACTAGCGGGAGCGGAGCCGAGCAGTACTTC
J gene: TRBJ2-7; clone size: many; D gene: .; V gene: TRBV7-9; CDR3 protein: CASSSQGTVTYEQYF; CDR3 DNA: TGTGCCAGCAGCTCCCAGGGGACTGTTACCTACGAGCAGTACTTC
J gene: TRBJ2-3; clone size: .; D gene: TRBD2; V gene: TRBV14; CDR3 protein: CASSIRTSGSGDTQYF; CDR3 DNA: TGTGCCAGCAGCATAAGGACTAGCGGTTCAGGAGATACGCAGTATTTT
J gene: TRBJ2-3; clone size: once; D gene: .; V gene: TRBV30; CDR3 protein: CAWTETDTQYF; CDR3 DNA: TGTGCCTGGACGGAAACAGATACGCAGTATTTT
J gene: TRBJ2-7; clone size: .; D gene: TRBD1; V gene: TRBV6-1; CDR3 protein: CASTPDRGGYEQYF; CDR3 DNA: TGTGCCAGCACCCCGGACAGGGGAGGATACGAGCAGTACTTC
J gene: TRBJ2-7; clone size: once; D gene: TRBD2; V gene: TRBV7-2; CDR3 protein: CASSPTSGRTYEQYF; CDR3 DNA: TGTGCCAGCAGCCCGACTAGCGGGCGTACCTACGAGCAGTACTTC
J gene: TRBJ1-1; clone size: .; D gene: .; V gene: TRBV18; CDR3 protein: CASSPPSTEAFF; CDR3 DNA: TGTGCCAGCTCACCACCGAGTACTGAAGCTTTCTTT
J gene: TRBJ1-2; clone size: .; D gene: .; V gene: TRBV30; CDR3 protein: CAWSLASVYGYTF; CDR3 DNA: TGTGCCTGGAGCCTGGCCAGCGTCTATGGCTACACCTTC
J gene: TRBJ2-7; clone size: .; D gene: TRBD2; V gene: TRBV2; CDR3 protein: CASRNSGGAYEQYF; CDR3 DNA: TGTGCCAGCAGGAATAGCGGGGGAGCGTACGAGCAGTACTTC
J gene: TRBJ1-1; clone size: .; D gene: TRBD1; V gene: TRBV10-3; CDR3 protein: CAISLGQGNTEAFF; CDR3 DNA: TGTGCCATCAGTTTGGGACAGGGGAACACTGAAGCTTTCTTT
J gene: TRBJ2-2; clone size: .; D gene: .; V gene: TRBV5-1; CDR3 protein: CASSFKEKAGGELFF; CDR3 DNA: TGCGCCAGCAGCTTTAAGGAAAAGGCGGGCGGGGAGCTGTTTTTT
J gene: TRBJ2-7; clone size: .; D gene: .; V gene: TRBV5-1; CDR3 protein: CASSFNGAYSYEQYF; CDR3 DNA: TGCGCCAGCAGCTTTAACGGGGCTTACTCCTACGAGCAGTACTTC
J gene: TRBJ2-7; clone size: .; D gene: TRBD1; V gene: TRBV7-2; CDR3 protein: CASSDDRGSHYEQYF; CDR3 DNA: TGTGCCAGCAGCGATGACAGGGGGAGCCACTACGAGCAGTACTTC
J gene: TRBJ2-2; clone size: .; D gene: TRBD1; V gene: TRBV7-9; CDR3 protein: CASSPGQGGFSGELFF; CDR3 DNA: TGTGCCAGCAGCCCAGGACAGGGTGGCTTCTCCGGGGAGCTGTTTTTT
J gene: TRBJ2-7; clone size: .; D gene: .; V gene: TRBV5-6; CDR3 protein: CASSLGPLSYEQYF; CDR3 DNA: TGTGCCAGCAGCTTGGGACCGCTCTCCTACGAGCAGTACTTC
J gene: TRBJ2-7; clone size: .; D gene: .; V gene: TRBV7-9; CDR3 protein: CASSLASSYEQYF; CDR3 DNA: TGTGCCAGCAGCTTGGCATCGTCCTACGAGCAGTACTTC
J gene: TRBJ1-5; clone size: .; D gene: .; V gene: TRBV11-2; CDR3 protein: CASSLQGGQPQHF; CDR3 DNA: TGTGCCAGCAGCTTACAGGGAGGTCAGCCCCAGCATTTT
J gene: TRBJ1-6; clone size: .; D gene: .; V gene: TRBV5-4; CDR3 protein: CASSFRDGNSPLHF; CDR3 DNA: TGTGCCAGCAGCTTCCGGGACGGTAATTCACCCCTCCACTTT
J gene: TRBJ2-1; clone size: .; D gene: TRBD2; V gene: TRBV7-2; CDR3 protein: CASSLEPGGRNEQFF; CDR3 DNA: TGTGCCAGCAGCTTAGAACCGGGAGGGAGGAATGAGCAGTTCTTC
J gene: TRBJ2-5; clone size: .; D gene: TRBD1; V gene: TRBV11-3; CDR3 protein: CASSPGGQGKTQYF; CDR3 DNA: TGTGCCAGCAGCCCAGGGGGACAGGGAAAGACCCAGTACTTC
J gene: TRBJ1-1; clone size: .; D gene: .; V gene: TRBV7-2; CDR3 protein: CASSLDRGRAFF; CDR3 DNA: TGTGCCAGCAGCTTAGATCGCGGGAGGGCTTTCTTT
J gene: TRBJ1-2; clone size: .; D gene: .; V gene: TRBV27; CDR3 protein: CASSRNYGGSTNYGYTF; CDR3 DNA: TGTGCCAGCAGCCGGAACTATGGGGGATCCACTAACTATGGCTACACCTTC
J gene: TRBJ2-7; clone size: .; D gene: .; V gene: TRBV7-3; CDR3 protein: CASSPRTDSSYEQYF; CDR3 DNA: TGTGCCAGCAGCCCCCGAACAGACAGCTCCTACGAGCAGTACTTC
J gene: TRBJ2-7; clone size: .; D gene: .; V gene: TRBV6-5; CDR3 protein: CASSYSVGRRYEQYF; CDR3 DNA: TGTGCCAGCAGTTACTCAGTGGGGCGACGTTACGAGCAGTACTTC
J gene: TRBJ2-7; clone size: few; D gene: TRBD1; V gene: TRBV5-1; CDR3 protein: CASSSRQGAYEQYF; CDR3 DNA: TGCGCCAGCAGCTCGCGACAGGGGGCATACGAGCAGTACTTC
J gene: TRBJ2-3; clone size: once; D gene: .; V gene: TRBV7-3; CDR3 protein: CASSLDSATDTQYF; CDR3 DNA: TGTGCCAGCAGCTTAGACTCCGCCACAGATACGCAGTATTTT
J gene: TRBJ1-4; clone size: .; D gene: TRBD1; V gene: TRBV7-9; CDR3 protein: CASSFQGVRDTNEKLFF; CDR3 DNA: TGTGCCAGCAGCTTTCAGGGGGTGAGGGATACTAATGAAAAACTGTTTTTT
J gene: TRBJ2-1; clone size: once; D gene: TRBD2; V gene: TRBV28; CDR3 protein: CASSSLSGGLSYNEQFF; CDR3 DNA: TGTGCCAGCAGTTCCCTCAGCGGGGGACTCTCCTACAATGAGCAGTTCTTC
J gene: TRBJ1-1; clone size: .; D gene: .; V gene: TRBV6-6; CDR3 protein: CASSTGQQNTEAFF; CDR3 DNA: TGTGCCAGCAGTACCGGACAGCAGAACACTGAAGCTTTCTTT
J gene: TRBJ1-5; clone size: few; D gene: .; V gene: TRBV21-1; CDR3 protein: CASSPRGGRILGQPQHF; CDR3 DNA: TGTGCCAGCAGCCCACGGGGGGGCAGGATCTTGGGTCAGCCCCAGCATTTT
J gene: TRBJ2-7; clone size: .; D gene: .; V gene: TRBV5-1; CDR3 protein: CASSFSPGPGEQYF; CDR3 DNA: TGCGCCAGCAGCTTCTCACCGGGTCCGGGAGAGCAGTACTTC
J gene: TRBJ1-4; clone size: .; D gene: TRBD1; V gene: TRBV9; CDR3 protein: CASSVGTGPEKLFF; CDR3 DNA: TGTGCCAGCAGCGTGGGGACAGGGCCTGAAAAACTGTTTTTT